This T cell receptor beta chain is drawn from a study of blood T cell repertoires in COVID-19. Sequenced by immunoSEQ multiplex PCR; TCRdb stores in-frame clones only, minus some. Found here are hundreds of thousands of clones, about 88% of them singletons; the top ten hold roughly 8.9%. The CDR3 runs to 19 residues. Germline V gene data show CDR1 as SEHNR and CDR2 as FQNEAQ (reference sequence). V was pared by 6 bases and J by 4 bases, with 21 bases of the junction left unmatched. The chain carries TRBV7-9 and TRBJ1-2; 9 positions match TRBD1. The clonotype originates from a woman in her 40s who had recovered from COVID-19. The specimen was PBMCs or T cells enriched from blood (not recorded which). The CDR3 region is CASRPPLRTGTGFPYGYTF. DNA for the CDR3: TGTGCCAGCAGGCCCCCCCTCCGAACCGGGACAGGGTTCCCCTATGGCTACACCTTC.